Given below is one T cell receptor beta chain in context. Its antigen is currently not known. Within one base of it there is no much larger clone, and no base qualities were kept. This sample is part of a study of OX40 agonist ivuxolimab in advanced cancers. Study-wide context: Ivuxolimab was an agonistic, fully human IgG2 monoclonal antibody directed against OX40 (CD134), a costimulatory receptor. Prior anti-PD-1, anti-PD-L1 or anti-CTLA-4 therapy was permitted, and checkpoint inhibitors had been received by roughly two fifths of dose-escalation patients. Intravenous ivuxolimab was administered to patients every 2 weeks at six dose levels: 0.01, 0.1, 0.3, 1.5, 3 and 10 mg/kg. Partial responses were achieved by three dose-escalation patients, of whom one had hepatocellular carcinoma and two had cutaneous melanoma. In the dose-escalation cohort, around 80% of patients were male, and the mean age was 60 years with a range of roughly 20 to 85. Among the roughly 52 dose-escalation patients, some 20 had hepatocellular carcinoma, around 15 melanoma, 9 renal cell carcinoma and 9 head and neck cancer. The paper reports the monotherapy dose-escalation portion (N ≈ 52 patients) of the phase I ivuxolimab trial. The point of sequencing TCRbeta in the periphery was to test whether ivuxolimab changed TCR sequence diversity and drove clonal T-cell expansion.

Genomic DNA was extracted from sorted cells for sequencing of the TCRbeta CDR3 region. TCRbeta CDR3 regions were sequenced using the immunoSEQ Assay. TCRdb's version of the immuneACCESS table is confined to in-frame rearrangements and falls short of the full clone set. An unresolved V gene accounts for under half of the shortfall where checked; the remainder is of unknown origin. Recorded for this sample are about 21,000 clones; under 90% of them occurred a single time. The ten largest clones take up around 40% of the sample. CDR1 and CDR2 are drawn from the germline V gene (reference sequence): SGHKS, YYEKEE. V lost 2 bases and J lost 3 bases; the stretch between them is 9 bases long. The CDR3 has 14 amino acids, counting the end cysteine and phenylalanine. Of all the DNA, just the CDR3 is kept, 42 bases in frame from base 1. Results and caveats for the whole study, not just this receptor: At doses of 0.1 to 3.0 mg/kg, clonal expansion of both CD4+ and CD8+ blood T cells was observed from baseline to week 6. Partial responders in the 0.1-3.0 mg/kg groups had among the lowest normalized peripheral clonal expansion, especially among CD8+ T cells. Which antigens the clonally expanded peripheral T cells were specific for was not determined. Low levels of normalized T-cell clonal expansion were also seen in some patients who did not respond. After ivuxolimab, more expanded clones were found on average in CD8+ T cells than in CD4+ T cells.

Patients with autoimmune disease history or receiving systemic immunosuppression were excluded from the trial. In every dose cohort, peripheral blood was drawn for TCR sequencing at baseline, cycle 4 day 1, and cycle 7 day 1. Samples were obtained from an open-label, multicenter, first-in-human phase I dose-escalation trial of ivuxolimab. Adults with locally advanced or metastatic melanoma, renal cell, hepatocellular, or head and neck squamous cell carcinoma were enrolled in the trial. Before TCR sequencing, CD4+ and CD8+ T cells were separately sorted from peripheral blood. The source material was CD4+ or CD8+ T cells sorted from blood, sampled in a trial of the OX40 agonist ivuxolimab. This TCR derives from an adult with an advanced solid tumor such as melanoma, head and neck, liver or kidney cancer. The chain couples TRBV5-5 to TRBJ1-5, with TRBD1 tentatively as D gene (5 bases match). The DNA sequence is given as TGTGCCAGCAGCTTCCAGGGAGCCAATCAGCCCCAGCATTTT. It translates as CASSFQGANQPQHF. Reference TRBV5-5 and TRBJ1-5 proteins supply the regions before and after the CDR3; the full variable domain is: DAGVTQSPTHLIKTRGQQVTLRCSPISGHKSVSWYQQVLGQGPQFIFQYYEKEERGRGNFPDRFSARQFPNYSSELNVNALLLGDSALYLCASSFQGANQPQHFGDGTRLSIL.